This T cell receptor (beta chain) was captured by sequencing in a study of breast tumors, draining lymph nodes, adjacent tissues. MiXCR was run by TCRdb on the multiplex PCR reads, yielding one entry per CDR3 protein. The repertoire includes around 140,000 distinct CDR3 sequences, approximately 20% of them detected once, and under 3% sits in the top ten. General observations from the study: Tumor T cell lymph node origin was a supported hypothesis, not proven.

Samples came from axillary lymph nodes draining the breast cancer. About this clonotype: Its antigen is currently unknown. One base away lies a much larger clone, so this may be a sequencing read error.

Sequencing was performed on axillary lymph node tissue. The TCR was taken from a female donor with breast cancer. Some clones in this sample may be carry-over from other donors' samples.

CDR3 amino acids: CAGSDPQGLGEKLFF. The CDR3 region has the DNA TGTGCCGGCAGTGATCCACAGGGCTTAGGTGAAAAACTGTTTTTT. J is TRBJ1-4 and V is TRBV25-1, with a tentative D call TRBD1 (6 bases). The CDR3 is 15 residues long. Germline values: CDR1 MGHDK, CDR2 SYGVNS.